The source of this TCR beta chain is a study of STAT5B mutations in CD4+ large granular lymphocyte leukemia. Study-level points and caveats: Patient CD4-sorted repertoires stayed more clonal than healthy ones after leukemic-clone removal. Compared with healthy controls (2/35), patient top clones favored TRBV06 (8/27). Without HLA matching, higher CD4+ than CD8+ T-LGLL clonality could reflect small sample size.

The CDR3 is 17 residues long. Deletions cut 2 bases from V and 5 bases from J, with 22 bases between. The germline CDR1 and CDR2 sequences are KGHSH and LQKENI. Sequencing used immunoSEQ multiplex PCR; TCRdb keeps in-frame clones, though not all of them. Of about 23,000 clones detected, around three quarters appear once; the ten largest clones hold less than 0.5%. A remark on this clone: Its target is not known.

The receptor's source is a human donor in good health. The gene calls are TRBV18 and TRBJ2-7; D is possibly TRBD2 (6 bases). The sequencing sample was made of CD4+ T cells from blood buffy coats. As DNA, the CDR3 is TGTGCCAGCTCACCATTATCTCCCGGGACGGGGGTGGACGAGCAGTACTTC. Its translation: CASSPLSPGTGVDEQYF.